This note documents a single T cell receptor beta chain sequence. Antigen unknown. This PCR relied on a set of 60 Vbeta primers and 13 Jbeta primers. Data came from immunoSEQ multiplex PCR; TCRdb stores just in-frame clones and leaves some out. The table includes under 200,000 clones, approximately 85% detected once. The data stem from a study of cytomegalovirus exposure and HLA in healthy donors. Germline CDR1 is SGHRS and CDR2 is YFSETQ. CDR3 length equals 15 residues. The J segment lost 6 bases and the V segment lost 1 base, leaving 6 bases of the junction unmatched. Study-level points and caveats: The study flagged some 180 TCR beta chains as cytomegalovirus-associated. Cytomegalovirus status, reportedly, was diagnosed with high specificity and sensitivity by the classifier. A later analysis appeared to link common viral pathogens to several of the most significant clusters.

The chain employs TRBV5-1 and TRBJ1-1; 10 bases are a match to TRBD1. The specimen sequenced was PBMCs. The sequence was obtained from a woman aged 18-30 years in good health and CMV-seronegative. CDR3 sequence: CASSLPKTGGAEAFF. The CDR3 DNA is TGCGCCAGCAGCTTGCCGAAGACAGGGGGCGCTGAAGCTTTCTTT.